The 2 T cell receptor beta chains listed next were all sequenced from one sample in a study of beta chain features in type 1 diabetes. Reverse transcription of all isolated RNA meant that expressed TCRB transcripts were sequenced. The data were produced by immunoSEQ multiplex PCR, yet TCRdb's version contains in-frame clones alone and is incomplete. The data show about 900,000 clones, 17% seen once. Sequencing was done on a sample of naive CD4+ T cells from blood. These receptors were obtained from a woman between 18 and 29 years old in good health.

This clone showed up just a few times. V gene TRBV2 combines with J gene TRBJ2-7; TRBD2 agrees at 8 bases. The V gene end was trimmed by 6 bases and the J gene end by 4 bases; junction bases not matched to a gene: 8. The CDR3 totals 14 residues. Germline V gene sequence: CDR1 SNHLY, CDR2 FYNNEI. Written as DNA, the CDR3 is TGTGCCAGCAGCTGGTCCGGGGGGGGATACGAGCAGTACTTC. It codes for CASSWSGGGYEQYF.

This clone was observed a handful of times. The sample carries other DNA sequences with the same CDR3. This rearrangement joins TRBV6-5 to TRBJ2-1; 10 bases line up with TRBD2. This CDR3 has 15 residues. J gave up 6 bases and V 2 bases, and 4 bases lay outside the gene matches. CDR1 is MNHEY and CDR2 is SVGAGI in the germline V gene. In DNA form, the CDR3 reads TGTGCCAGCAGTTACGGGCTAGCGGGAGCCAATGAGCAGTTCTTC. It encodes CASSYGLAGANEQFF.